This T cell receptor beta chain was captured by sequencing in a study of T cells in Graves' hyperthyroidism and ophthalmopathy (dated by TCRdb to about 2019). Describing the broader study: Peripheral blood was collected at initial diagnosis, before any treatment. A discovery cohort of approximately 100 patients, roughly 45 with Graves' ophthalmopathy and fewer than 65 with stable Graves' hyperthyroidism, was used to find distinguishing TCR V-J signatures. Prospective prediction of ophthalmopathy was tested in an independent validation cohort of approximately 19 hyperthyroidism patients and 17 patients who later progressed to ophthalmopathy. The 100 or so discovery patients were randomly split 7:3 into training and test sets. Thyroid tissue and blood T-cell repertoires from about six Graves' hyperthyroidism patients were also compared in the study. Once sampling was done, hyperthyroidism patients were given methimazole at a starting dose of 30 mg daily, whereas ophthalmopathy patients were given high-dose intravenous methylprednisolone. The paper describes TCR Vbeta CDR3 sequencing of about 140 peripheral blood samples, made up of around 41 ophthalmopathy patients, roughly 72 hyperthyroidism patients and approximately 17 progressor patients. General findings and caveats noted by the study authors: Sample size was not statistically predetermined, and blinding of investigators to group allocation was not performed. In validation, progression to ophthalmopathy was predicted by the model with 65% to 71% sensitivity and approximately 78% specificity, a median of approximately 6.5 months before onset. A model built on a 13 V-J signature distinguished ophthalmopathy from stable hyperthyroidism, reaching about 88% sensitivity and under 84% specificity in cross-validation and 80%/75% in testing. Blood samples also contained most of the expanded thyroid clonotypes (frequency above 0.001), which suggests that blood repertoires may reflect thyroid immune responses.

In the case of this clonotype: What antigen it recognizes has not been identified. Base qualities are not recorded, but no much larger clone differs from it by a single base.

In the germline V gene, CDR1 corresponds to MNHEY and CDR2 to SVGAGI. V is pared back by 6 bases and J by 5 bases, with 13 bases lying between the germline termini. The CDR3 measures 13 amino acids from cysteine to phenylalanine. Only the CDR3 DNA is retained, 39 bases long and in frame from the first base. Graves' hyperthyroidism was defined as stable when no progression to ophthalmopathy occurred over 18 months of follow-up. Hyperthyroidism patients were newly diagnosed, with disease duration under 2 months, and aged 18 to 65 years. Any patient with an uncontrolled infection, another autoimmune disease, pregnancy or lactation was excluded. Diagnoses relied on clinical symptoms, serum thyroxine and TRAb, thyroid ultrasound and orbital computed tomography. Ficoll-Paque density gradient centrifugation was used to isolate PBMCs from about 9.4 ml of fresh peripheral blood. Total RNA was extracted with Trizol reagent, and quality was checked on an Agilent 2100 Bioanalyzer.

The TCR beta CDR3 regions were amplified from the RNA transcripts. For the first round of RT-PCR on the TCR CDR3, the HTBI primer set was used together with the Qiagen OneStep RT-PCR kit. A second multiplex PCR round built the libraries, followed by size selection and purification. Libraries were sequenced paired-end with 100 bp reads on an Illumina HiSeq2000. In the original analysis: SOAPnuke was used to process the raw data, with reads discarded if the reads contained adapters or uncalled bases, had a mean Phred below 15, or lacked an exact constant-primer or identifier match. High-quality paired reads were merged with COPE v1.2.5, and unique nucleotide sequences were defined as clonotypes. MiTCR v1.1 was used to align clonotypes to the IMGT TRBV, TRBD and TRBJ reference segments. The analysis was restricted to V-J combinations with a frequency above 0.0001, which together covered just over 99% of the repertoires. A TCS score was defined as the ratio between F50 (clonal expansion) and ExV (chaos), using BLOSUM62-based TCRdist between CDR3 peptides within each V-J. Welch's t-statistics and random forest reduced around 520 V-J features to roughly 13, which were used in a naive Bayes classifier (R e1071). Thyroid-blood repertoire similarity was quantified with the Morisita-Horn index. The raw public data were reprocessed by TCRdb itself: fastp quality trimming at Q25, MiXCR clonotype calling, in-frame beta chains only. Each record represents a unique CDR3 protein, reported with the most common genes and DNA among its rows. These V and J calls originate from TCRdb's pipeline instead of the authors' own analysis. A total of over 700,000 distinct CDR3 sequences appear in this sample, 35% of them only once. Of the sample, less than 35% is held by the ten largest clones.

Recombination joined TRBV6-5 with TRBJ1-2; a confident D gene designation cannot be given. Sequenced input: blood. This receptor was identified in a middle-aged woman with Graves' hyperthyroidism. This receptor carries the CDR3 CASSYNMEYGYTF. The bases are TGTGCCAGCAGCTATAACATGGAATATGGCTACACCTTC.